This entry describes one T cell receptor (beta chain). The repertoire was sequenced with immunoSEQ multiplex PCR; TCRdb's copy has only in-frame clones and lacks some. The sample consists of about 260,000 clones, around 87% of them appearing once. This record belongs to a study of blood T cell repertoires in COVID-19. Germline V lookup: CDR1 SQVTM, CDR2 ANQGSEA. The CDR3 sequence is 12 residues long. Trimming pared 5 bases from V and 5 bases from J, leaving 12 bases between. The clonotype originates from a woman in her forties who had recovered from COVID-19. This chain connects TRBV29-1 to TRBJ1-1; D not certain. Sequenced material: peripheral blood. Written as DNA, the CDR3 is TGCAGCGTTCGGTCAGGAAGGACTGAAGCTTTCTTT. It codes for CSVRSGRTEAFF.